The 32 T cell receptor beta chains below come from one sample, sequenced in a study of T cells in narcolepsy. Some clones are missing from TCRdb's copy, which holds only in-frame ones; the method was immunoSEQ multiplex PCR. The sample yields roughly 13,000 clones, roughly 89% seen once. Sequenced input: CD45RA- memory CD4+ T cells from PBMCs. These receptors all stem from a human donor with narcolepsy.

The V call is TRBV5-6, the J call TRBJ1-2; 8 nucleotides align to TRBD1. Germline V gene sequence: CDR1 SGHDT, CDR2 YYEEEE. J gave up 5 bases and V 4 bases, and 10 bases lay outside the gene matches. CDR3 length: 15 amino acids. This CDR3 is CASSHKDRDTYGYTF. The CDR3 DNA reads as TGTGCCAGCAGCCATAAGGACAGGGATACATATGGCTACACCTTC.

The chain carries TRBV18 and TRBJ2-7; 13 nucleotides agree with TRBD2. The CDR3 totals 15 residues. V was clipped by 3 bases and J by 4 bases; unmatched bases: 3. The germline CDR1 and CDR2 sequences are KGHSH and LQKENI. The CDR3 is CASSPGTSGKYEQYF. The CDR3 DNA follows: TGTGCCAGCTCACCTGGGACTAGCGGGAAGTACGAGCAGTACTTC.

The chain has TRBV7-3 and TRBJ1-1; weak D call: TRBD1 (5 bases). The V end was cut by 5 bases, the J end by 1 base, with 17 bases between. Germline V CDR1 and CDR2: SGHTA, FQGTGA. This CDR3 spans 16 amino acids. The CDR3 loop is CASSAYAFQGNTEAFF. Written as DNA, the CDR3 is TGTGCCAGCAGCGCCTATGCATTCCAGGGGAACACTGAAGCTTTCTTT.

The chain joins TRBV9 to TRBJ2-1, with TRBD2 as a possible D gene (7 bases). From germline, CDR1 is SGDLS and CDR2 YYNGEE. V lost 4 bases, J lost 7 bases, and 21 bases lay in between. This CDR3 has 16 residues. The DNA for the CDR3 is TGTGCCAGCAGCCTCCAACTAGGGGGGGCTTGGAATGAGCAGTTCTTC. This codes for CASSLQLGGAWNEQFF.

The rearrangement links TRBV6-6 to TRBJ1-2; tentative D call: TRBD1 (5 bases). CDR1 is MNHNY and CDR2 is SVGAGI in the germline V gene (reference sequence). CDR3 length: 13 residues. V shed 3 bases and J shed 2 bases, with 7 bases lying between them. The CDR3 DNA follows: TGTGCCAGCAGTTATGACAGAAACTATGGCTACACCTTC. Protein product: CASSYDRNYGYTF.

The J gene is TRBJ2-1, the V gene TRBV25-1; 9 bases are shared with TRBD2. Germline-derived CDR1 and CDR2 are MGHDK and SYGVNS. The CDR3 runs to 15 residues. V was clipped by 1 base and J by 7 bases; unmatched bases: 5. Here the CDR3 reads CASSEFSGSPNEQFF. CDR3 nucleotides: TGTGCCAGCAGTGAATTTAGCGGGAGCCCTAATGAGCAGTTCTTC.

V usage is TRBV29-1 and J usage is TRBJ2-5, with D perhaps matching TRBD1 (7 bases). Per germline, CDR1 SQVTM and CDR2 ANQGSEA. The V end lost 7 bases, the J end lost 5 bases, and 20 bases lay between the germline ends. The CDR3 loop spans 14 amino acids. The CDR3 coding sequence is TGCAGCGCTCGGCGGGACAGAGATTGGGAGACCCAGTACTTC. This encodes CSARRDRDWETQYF.

The chain employs TRBV28 and TRBJ1-2; D ambiguous. This CDR3 is built from 14 residues. Trimming shortened V by 10 bases and J by 8 bases, and 23 bases separated the two germline ends. The germline CDR1 and CDR2 sequences are MDHEN and SYDVKM. CDR3 amino acids: CAIWEKITDPGYTF. CDR3 in DNA: TGTGCCATCTGGGAGAAGATCACCGATCCAGGCTACACCTTC.

This rearrangement joins TRBV19 to TRBJ1-1; TRBD1 might be the D (5 bases). From germline, CDR1 is LNHDA and CDR2 SQIVND (reference sequence). The CDR3 is 13 amino acids. V dropped 4 bases and J dropped 1 base, with 7 bases sitting between them. The CDR3 sequence: CASSRDRNTEAFF. The CDR3 DNA sequence: TGTGCCAGTAGTAGAGACAGGAACACTGAAGCTTTCTTT.

The genes are TRBV5-6 and TRBJ1-6; D is uncertain. Between the trimmed V and J ends, which lost 1 base and 8 bases, there was a span of 13 bases. The CDR3 spans 15 residues. Looked up from germline, CDR1 is SGHDT and CDR2 is YYEEEE. The CDR3 is CASSLMRDRDSPLHF. The CDR3, as DNA: TGTGCCAGCAGCTTGATGAGGGATCGGGATTCACCCCTCCACTTT.

V is TRBV28 and J is TRBJ2-7; D may be TRBD2 (6 bases). Germline V lookup: CDR1 MDHEN, CDR2 SYDVKM. The CDR3 runs to 15 residues. V was clipped by 6 bases and J by 0 bases, with 15 bases between them. CDR3 sequence reads: CASRPQLATSYEQYF. The CDR3 DNA follows: TGTGCCAGCAGGCCACAACTAGCTACCTCCTACGAGCAGTACTTC.

The CDR3, as DNA: TGTGCCAGCTCACCACCAAATCAATCCGGGGAGCTGTTTTTT. It translates to CASSPPNQSGELFF. V gene TRBV18 combines with J gene TRBJ2-2; no firm D call. The CDR3 loop spans 14 amino acids. With 0 bases removed from V and 6 bases from J, the gap between germline ends came to 8 bases. CDR1 KGHSH and CDR2 LQKENI come from the germline V gene.

The CDR3 sequence: CASNRQGMNTGELFF. CDR3 DNA sequence: TGTGCCAGTAACCGACAGGGGATGAACACCGGGGAGCTGTTTTTT. The chain carries TRBV19 and TRBJ2-2; 8 bases line up with TRBD1. This CDR3 comprises 15 residues. The ends lost 7 bases at V and 1 base at J; junction bases unmatched: 5. Germline V CDR1 and CDR2: LNHDA, SQIVND (reference sequence). The full variable domain, completed using reference TRBV19 and TRBJ2-2, is DGGITQSPKYLFRKEGQNVTLSCEQNLNHDAMYWYRQDPGQGLRLIYYSQIVNDFQKGDIAEGYSVSREKKESFPLTVTSAQKNPTAFYLCASNRQGMNTGELFFGEGSRLTVL.

J is TRBJ2-5 and V is TRBV7-9, with unresolved D. The CDR3 is 11 amino acids. CDR1 SEHNR and CDR2 FQNEAQ come from the germline V gene (reference sequence). V was cut by 5 bases and J by 4 bases, with 5 bases left in between. CDR3 bases: TGTGCCAGCAGCCACGGAGAGACCCAGTACTTC. Translated, it gives CASSHGETQYF.

The V and J genes are TRBV5-4 and TRBJ2-1; TRBD1 matches at 7 bases. The CDR3 totals 15 residues. Germline CDR1 and CDR2: SGHNT and YYREEE (reference sequence). V shed 0 bases, J shed 7 bases, and the junction held 7 bases outside the gene matches. The CDR3 DNA is TGTGCCAGCAGCTTGGAGGGGGCCTGGGGGAATGAGCAGTTCTTC. It translates to CASSLEGAWGNEQFF.

The V and J genes are TRBV25-1 and TRBJ1-6; TRBD1 matches 8 bases. Germline V gene lookup returns CDR1 MGHDK and CDR2 SYGVNS. With 8 bases clipped from V and 10 bases from J, the junction kept 7 bases outside the gene matches. The CDR3 is 13 residues long. The CDR3 coding sequence is TGTGCCAGCCCCCCAGGGGGCAGCTCACCCCTCCACTTT. This translates into CASPPGGSSPLHF.

The gene calls are TRBV19 and TRBJ2-5; D is possibly TRBD2 (5 bases). This CDR3 spans 13 amino acids. Germline assignment: CDR1 LNHDA and CDR2 SQIVND (reference sequence). With 1 base removed from V and 2 bases from J, the gap between germline ends came to 5 bases. The CDR3 bases are TGTGCCAGTAGTATAGTAGCGCAAGAGACCCAGTACTTC. Translation gives CASSIVAQETQYF. Full variable domain (remainder filled in from reference TRBV19 and TRBJ2-5): DGGITQSPKYLFRKEGQNVTLSCEQNLNHDAMYWYRQDPGQGLRLIYYSQIVNDFQKGDIAEGYSVSREKKESFPLTVTSAQKNPTAFYLCASSIVAQETQYFGPGTRLLVL.

This clone was observed a single time. V and J are TRBV5-1 and TRBJ2-7, with 8 nucleotides matching TRBD1. The CDR3 is made up of 14 amino acids. Germline values: CDR1 SGHRS, CDR2 YFSETQ. After removal of 0 bases from V and 6 bases from J, the junction contained 5 bases not matched to a gene. The CDR3 loop is CASSLDSGGGEQYF. CDR3 nucleotides: TGCGCCAGCAGCTTGGATTCAGGGGGCGGCGAGCAGTACTTC.

The chain employs TRBV7-6 and TRBJ2-7, with D maybe TRBD1 (5 bases). Germline lookup yields CDR1 SGHVS and CDR2 FNYEAQ. Trimming took off 1 base at V and 0 bases at J, with 13 bases between the two ends. The CDR3 is 16 residues long. In DNA form, the CDR3 reads TGTGCCAGCAGCTTAGACAGGAGATTTAGCTCCTACGAGCAGTACTTC. It specifies CASSLDRRFSSYEQYF. Together with reference TRBV7-6 and TRBJ2-7, the CDR3 gives the full variable domain: GAGVSQSPRYKVTKRGQDVALRCDPISGHVSLYWYRQALGQGPEFLTYFNYEAQQDKSGLPNDRFSAERPEGSISTLTIQRTEQRDSAMYRCASSLDRRFSSYEQYFGPGTRLTVT.

This clone has only one observation. The chain joins TRBV19 to TRBJ2-3, with D possibly being TRBD2 (6 bases). V was clipped by 6 bases and J by 4 bases, with 11 bases between them. In germline, CDR1 is LNHDA, CDR2 SQIVND (reference sequence). The CDR3 contains 13 residues. The CDR3 region is CASSGSRADTQYF. Here the CDR3 DNA reads TGTGCCAGTAGCGGGAGTCGGGCAGATACGCAGTATTTT.

The chain couples TRBV9 to TRBJ2-5; 8 bases agree with TRBD2. The J call is doubtful: the DNA matches TRBJ2-7 better. The V gene's germline CDR1 is SGDLS and CDR2 YYNGEE. CDR3 length: 15 residues. The CDR3 loop is CASSVAGGRPYEQYF. The CDR3 nucleotides are TGTGCCAGCAGCGTAGCAGGCGGGAGGCCCTACGAGCAGTACTTC.

The chain joins TRBV13 to TRBJ2-5; D gene ambiguous. Trimming removed 2 bases from V and 4 bases from J, with 11 bases in between. The CDR3 is made up of 14 amino acids. Germline CDR1 is PRHDT and CDR2 is FYEKMQ (reference sequence). For the CDR3, the DNA is TGTGCCAGCAGCTTACTAGTTTTAGCAGAGACCCAGTACTTC. It encodes CASSLLVLAETQYF.

The rearrangement uses TRBV13 and TRBJ1-1; D ambiguous. Between the trimmed V and J ends, which lost 2 bases and 3 bases, there was a span of 13 bases. The CDR3 is made up of 15 amino acids. Germline V CDR1 and CDR2: PRHDT, FYEKMQ (reference sequence). This CDR3 is CASSLRSWYDTEAFF. CDR3 DNA: TGTGCCAGCAGCTTACGGTCTTGGTATGACACTGAAGCTTTCTTT.

The CDR3 region is CASSLVVAGAYEQYF. The CDR3 DNA follows: TGCGCCAGCAGCTTGGTGGTAGCGGGGGCCTACGAGCAGTACTTC. The V and J genes are TRBV5-1 and TRBJ2-7; 9 positions match TRBD2. Germline V gene data show CDR1 as SGHRS and CDR2 as YFSETQ. This CDR3 has 15 amino acids. Trimming at V came to 0 bases and at J to 2 bases, leaving 3 bases not matched to a gene.

J is TRBJ2-7 and V is TRBV27; D is perhaps TRBD1 (6 bases). V dropped 3 bases and J dropped 5 bases, with 11 bases sitting between them. This CDR3 has 13 residues. From germline, CDR1 is MNHEY and CDR2 SMNVEV (reference sequence). The CDR3 DNA sequence: TGTGCCAGCAGTTTCGACAGGTCCCACGAGCAGTACTTC. It translates to CASSFDRSHEQYF.

J is TRBJ2-7 and V is TRBV5-4; maybe TRBD2 (5 bases). V lost 2 bases to trimming and J lost 3 bases, with 6 bases between them. This CDR3 contains 12 residues. Germline CDR1 is SGHNT and CDR2 is YYREEE (reference sequence). As DNA, the CDR3 is TGTGCCAGCAGCTTTGGGAGCTACGAGCAGTACTTC. It codes for CASSFGSYEQYF. Combining the CDR3 with reference TRBV5-4 and TRBJ2-7 gives the whole variable domain ETGVTQSPTHLIKTRGQQVTLRCSSQSGHNTVSWYQQALGQGPQFIFQYYREEENGRGNFPPRFSGLQFPNYSSELNVNALELDDSALYLCASSFGSYEQYFGPGTRLTVT.

The chain recombines TRBV19 with TRBJ1-1; no definite D call. V shed 2 bases and J shed 1 base, with 11 bases lying between them. This CDR3 has 15 amino acids. Germline CDR1 LNHDA, CDR2 SQIVND (reference sequence). The DNA for the CDR3 is TGTGCCAGTAGTATAAGTTCCCTCGGGAACACTGAAGCTTTCTTT. This gives the protein CASSISSLGNTEAFF.

The genes are TRBV6-1 and TRBJ2-7; 14 nucleotides match TRBD2. Germline CDR1 is MNHNS and CDR2 is SASEGT. V lost 11 bases to trimming and J lost 4 bases; unmatched junction nucleotides: 10. The CDR3 runs to 15 residues. The CDR3 loop is CADTCGTSGRYEQYF. The DNA for the CDR3 is TGTGCCGACACCTGTGGGACTAGCGGGAGATACGAGCAGTACTTC.

The V call is TRBV5-6, the J call TRBJ2-7; perhaps TRBD2 as D (6 bases). The V gene's germline CDR1 is SGHDT and CDR2 YYEEEE. Deletions cut 3 bases from V and 4 bases from J, with 17 bases between. The CDR3 contains 15 residues. CDR3 bases: TGTGCCAGCAGCTCTGCGGGAAAGGGTAGATACGAGCAGTACTTC. Protein: CASSSAGKGRYEQYF.

This clone was observed a handful of times. The chain uses TRBV6-5 and TRBJ1-3; 7 nucleotides agree with TRBD1. CDR1 MNHEY and CDR2 SVGAGI come from the germline V gene. With 6 bases clipped from V and 4 bases from J, the junction kept 6 bases outside the gene matches. This CDR3 comprises 14 residues. The CDR3 spells CASREDRTGNTIYF. Written as DNA, the CDR3 is TGTGCCAGCAGGGAGGACAGGACGGGAAACACCATATATTTT.

The chain has TRBV27 and TRBJ2-7; no clear D. The CDR3 runs to 13 residues. V was pared by 4 bases and J by 3 bases, with 10 bases between. CDR1 MNHEY and CDR2 SMNVEV come from the germline V gene (reference sequence). The CDR3 sequence: CASSYKDFYEQYF. The CDR3 DNA sequence: TGTGCCAGCAGTTACAAAGACTTCTACGAGCAGTACTTC.

V usage is TRBV19 and J usage is TRBJ1-1; no firm D call. The CDR3 has 14 residues. Deletions cut 5 bases from V and 1 base from J, with 11 bases between. From germline, CDR1 is LNHDA and CDR2 SQIVND (reference sequence). Here the CDR3 reads CASSSPDWNTEAFF. Written as DNA, the CDR3 is TGTGCCAGTAGTTCCCCGGACTGGAACACTGAAGCTTTCTTT.